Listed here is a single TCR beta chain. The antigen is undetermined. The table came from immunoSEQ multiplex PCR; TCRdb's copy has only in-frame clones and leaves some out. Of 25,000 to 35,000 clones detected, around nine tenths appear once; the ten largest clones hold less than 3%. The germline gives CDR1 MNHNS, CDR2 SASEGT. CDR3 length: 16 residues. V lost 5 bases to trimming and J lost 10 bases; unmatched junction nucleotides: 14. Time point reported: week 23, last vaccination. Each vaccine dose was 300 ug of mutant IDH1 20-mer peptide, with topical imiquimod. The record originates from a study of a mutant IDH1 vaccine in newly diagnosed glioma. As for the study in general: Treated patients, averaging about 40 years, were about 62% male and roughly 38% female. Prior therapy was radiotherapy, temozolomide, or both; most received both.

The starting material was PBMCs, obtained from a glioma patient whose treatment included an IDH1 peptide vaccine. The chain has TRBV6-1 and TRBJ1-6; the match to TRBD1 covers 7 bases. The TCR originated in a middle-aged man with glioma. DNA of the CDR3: TGTGCCAGCAGTAAAGACAGGGTCGGTTGGGAATCACCCCTCCACTTT. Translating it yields CASSKDRVGWESPLHF.